This entry is about one T cell receptor beta chain. The antigen is unknown. Sequencing used immunoSEQ multiplex PCR; TCRdb keeps in-frame clones, though not all of them. The sample yields about 14,000 clones, 80% to 95% seen once. The sample is drawn from a study of monozygotic twins with cystic fibrosis. Turning to the study itself: Roughly 2.8 micrograms of fragmented DNA underwent about 16 PCR cycles for library preparation.

This CDR3 is built from 15 residues. V lost 3 bases to trimming and J lost 3 bases; unmatched junction nucleotides: 2. Germline CDR1 and CDR2: ENHRY and SYGVKD. Study-level points and caveats: Median Simpson clonality of roughly 0.0093 suggested naive T cells predominated. V usage most resembled the co-twin in 13 of 16 pairs. Monozygotic CF twins shared more identical nucleotide clonotypes than unrelated patients.

The specimen was blood. The chain uses TRBV10-3 and TRBJ2-3, with 11 bases identical to TRBD2. This clonotype was sampled from a girl aged 2-15 years with cystic fibrosis. The CDR3 nucleotides are TGTGCCATCAGTGATCGGACTAGCGGGACAGATACGCAGTATTTT. It translates to CAISDRTSGTDTQYF.